The present T cell receptor beta chain was sequenced within a study of T cell responses to AZD1222 COVID-19 vaccine. Study at large: Pooling was applied to second doses at about 4 or about 12 weeks.

V lost 6 bases, J lost 7 bases, and 10 bases lay in between. The length of the CDR3 is 12 residues. Germline loops: CDR1 MNHNS, CDR2 SASEGT. Details on this clone: Its antigen is currently unknown.

Findings and caveats of the study: Sampled repertoires all dated from after the peak T cell response. Two doses of AZD1222 preceded a rise in Spike-specific TCR breadth and depth. Just five to seven AZD1222 recipients tested seropositive at baseline.

The assay was immunoSEQ multiplex PCR, and TCRdb's table has in-frame clones only and misses some. The sample records around 120,000 clones, 85% to 95% being singletons. The V call is TRBV6-1, the J call TRBJ2-1; D perhaps matches TRBD2 (5 bases). The sample here was peripheral blood, taken on day 0 of AZD1222 vaccination. The receptor's source is an adult in good health. The CDR3 DNA follows: TGTGCCAGCAGACGGACTTTGAATGAGCAGTTCTTC. Protein: CASRRTLNEQFF.